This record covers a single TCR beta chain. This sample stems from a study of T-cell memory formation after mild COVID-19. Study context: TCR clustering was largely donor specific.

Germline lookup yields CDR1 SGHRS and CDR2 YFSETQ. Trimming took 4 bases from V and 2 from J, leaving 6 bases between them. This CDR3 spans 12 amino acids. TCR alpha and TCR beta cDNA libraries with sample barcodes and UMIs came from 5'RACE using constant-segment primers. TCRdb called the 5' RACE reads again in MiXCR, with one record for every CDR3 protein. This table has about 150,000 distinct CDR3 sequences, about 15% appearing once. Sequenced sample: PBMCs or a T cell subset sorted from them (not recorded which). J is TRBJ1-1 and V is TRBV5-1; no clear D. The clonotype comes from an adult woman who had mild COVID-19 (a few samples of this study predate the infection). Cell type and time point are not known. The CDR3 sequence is CASSAGNTEAFF. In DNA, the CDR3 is TGCGCCAGCAGCGCTGGTAACACTGAAGCTTTCTTT.